These 22 T cell receptor beta chains were sequenced from one sample in a study of blood T cell repertoires in COVID-19. The method was immunoSEQ multiplex PCR; TCRdb's version includes in-frame clones alone and lacks a portion of them. The data show around 78,000 clones, approximately 90% seen once. The sample comprised PBMCs or T cells enriched from blood (not recorded which). These receptors were collected from a woman aged 50 to 60 with acute COVID-19.

This chain uses TRBV19 with TRBJ2-7; a weak D match, TRBD2 (5 bases). This CDR3 region has 16 residues. V gave up 2 bases and J gave up 6 bases, with 20 bases separating them. Germline CDR1 reads LNHDA; CDR2 reads SQIVND (reference sequence). The CDR3: CASSISGGLPPGEQYF. In DNA form, the CDR3 reads TGTGCCAGTAGTATAAGCGGAGGACTCCCTCCCGGCGAGCAGTACTTC. Full variable domain (missing parts from reference TRBV19 and TRBJ2-7): DGGITQSPKYLFRKEGQNVTLSCEQNLNHDAMYWYRQDPGQGLRLIYYSQIVNDFQKGDIAEGYSVSREKKESFPLTVTSAQKNPTAFYLCASSISGGLPPGEQYFGPGTRLTVT.

This clone has only one observation. The gene calls are TRBV19 and TRBJ1-4; TRBD1 agrees at 8 bases. CDR3 length: 18 amino acids. Trimming cost V 4 bases and J 0 bases; bases outside gene matches: 10. Germline CDR1 reads LNHDA; CDR2 reads SQIVND (reference sequence). The CDR3 sequence: CASSTLNRGFSTNEKLFF. In DNA, the CDR3 is TGTGCCAGTAGTACCTTAAACAGGGGGTTTTCAACTAATGAAAAACTGTTTTTT.

This clone has just a few counts. This rearrangement joins TRBV9 to TRBJ2-7; 7 positions match TRBD2. Germline-derived CDR1 and CDR2 are SGDLS and YYNGEE. The CDR3 is made up of 13 amino acids. J was trimmed by 5 bases and V by 0 bases; bases with no gene match: 2. The CDR3: CASSVGTRDEQYF. The DNA for the CDR3 is TGTGCCAGCAGCGTAGGGACTAGAGACGAGCAGTACTTC.

This chain links TRBV19 with TRBJ1-6, with 9 bases matching TRBD1. The CDR3 runs to 17 residues. Germline V gene lookup returns CDR1 LNHDA and CDR2 SQIVND (reference sequence). J lost 7 bases, V lost 6 bases, and 13 bases had no gene match. DNA for the CDR3: TGTGCCAGTAGAGACGGAGCCGGGACAGGGCTGAATTCACCCCTCCACTTT. It codes for CASRDGAGTGLNSPLHF. The whole variable domain, remainder taken from reference TRBV19 and TRBJ1-6, is DGGITQSPKYLFRKEGQNVTLSCEQNLNHDAMYWYRQDPGQGLRLIYYSQIVNDFQKGDIAEGYSVSREKKESFPLTVTSAQKNPTAFYLCASRDGAGTGLNSPLHFGNGTRLTVT.

This sequence joins TRBV13 and TRBJ1-1; D perhaps matches TRBD1 (5 bases). Germline assignment: CDR1 PRHDT and CDR2 FYEKMQ (reference sequence). This CDR3 has 15 amino acids. V was trimmed by 3 bases and J by 0 bases, leaving 11 bases between them. In DNA, the CDR3 is TGTGCCAGCAGCTTGGGGCAGGCCTTGAACACTGAAGCTTTCTTT. Translating gives CASSLGQALNTEAFF.

The chain joins TRBV19 to TRBJ2-7; 13 bases are shared with TRBD2. With V trimmed by 5 bases and J by 4 bases, 5 bases remained unmatched. Germline CDR1 LNHDA, CDR2 SQIVND (reference sequence). The CDR3 consists of 15 residues. The CDR3 sequence is CASSRTSGRFYEQYF. CDR3 bases: TGTGCCAGTAGTCGGACTAGCGGGAGATTTTACGAGCAGTACTTC.

The CDR3 DNA reads TGTGCCAGCAGCTTAATGGGGCAGGGGAAGGACTATGGCTACACCTTC. Protein sequence: CASSLMGQGKDYGYTF. This chain connects TRBV7-3 to TRBJ1-2; D is possibly TRBD1 (6 bases). This CDR3 comprises 16 residues. Germline CDR1 is SGHTA and CDR2 is FQGTGA. Trimming left V 1 base short and J 3 bases short, with 15 bases between.

The table lists this clone with a count of one. The V call is TRBV19, the J call TRBJ2-1; 8 bases line up with TRBD2. Trimming cost V 4 bases and J 7 bases; bases outside gene matches: 6. This CDR3 is 14 amino acids long. Germline-derived CDR1 and CDR2 are LNHDA and SQIVND (reference sequence). This chain's CDR3 is CASSNWASGNEQFF. The CDR3 region has the DNA TGTGCCAGTAGTAACTGGGCTAGCGGGAATGAGCAGTTCTTC.

The CDR3 loop is CASSPYGSWREGTDTQYF. In DNA form, the CDR3 reads TGTGCCAGCTCCCCGTACGGTAGCTGGCGGGAGGGCACAGATACGCAGTATTTT. V usage is TRBV18 and J usage is TRBJ2-3; TRBD2 aligns across 8 bases. Trimming at V came to 6 bases and at J to 1 base, leaving 15 bases not matched to a gene. This CDR3 contains 18 residues. The germline gives CDR1 KGHSH, CDR2 LQKENI.

V gene TRBV19 combines with J gene TRBJ2-3; 11 positions match TRBD2. Germline CDR1 and CDR2: LNHDA and SQIVND (reference sequence). The CDR3 sequence is 18 residues long. Germline trimming cut 5 bases from V and 0 bases from J; bases unmatched to any gene: 10. The DNA of the CDR3 is TGTGCCAGTAGTGCCGGACTAGCGGGTACGACTAGCACAGATACGCAGTATTTT. Translation: CASSAGLAGTTSTDTQYF.

The chain is built from TRBV11-3 and TRBJ1-1, with 7 bases matching TRBD1. The J segment lost 7 bases and the V segment lost 5 bases, leaving 4 bases of the junction unmatched. Germline CDR1 is SGHNT and CDR2 is YENEEA. The CDR3 has 12 amino acids. The CDR3 spells CASSQGTVEAFF. Written as DNA, the CDR3 is TGTGCCAGCAGCCAGGGGACAGTTGAAGCTTTCTTT.

V usage is TRBV5-6 and J usage is TRBJ2-7; TRBD1 agrees at 10 bases. Losses at the gene ends were 1 base for V and 2 bases for J; bases not matched to a gene: 15. Germline V lookup: CDR1 SGHDT, CDR2 YYEEEE. This CDR3 region has 19 residues. The CDR3 reads CASSLWALGPDRGPYEQYF. The CDR3 nucleotides read TGTGCCAGCAGCTTGTGGGCCCTTGGCCCCGACAGGGGGCCCTACGAGCAGTACTTC.

V is TRBV7-9 and J is TRBJ1-2; 7 nucleotides agree with TRBD1. The CDR3 spans 14 residues. Germline CDR1 is SEHNR and CDR2 is FQNEAQ (reference sequence). Trimming at V came to 3 bases and at J to 5 bases, leaving 6 bases not matched to a gene. The CDR3 DNA is TGTGCCAGCAGCTTGGGGACAGCCGCTTATGGCTACACCTTC. This gives the protein CASSLGTAAYGYTF.

This chain joins TRBV19 and TRBJ1-1; no clear D. CDR3 length: 13 amino acids. V was trimmed by 2 bases and J by 11 bases, leaving 15 bases between them. In germline, CDR1 is LNHDA, CDR2 SQIVND (reference sequence). In nucleotides, the CDR3 is TGTGCCAGTAGTATAACCCGGGGTTCCGACGCTTTCTTT. This codes for CASSITRGSDAFF. Drawing the rest from reference TRBV19 and TRBJ1-1, the complete variable domain is DGGITQSPKYLFRKEGQNVTLSCEQNLNHDAMYWYRQDPGQGLRLIYYSQIVNDFQKGDIAEGYSVSREKKESFPLTVTSAQKNPTAFYLCASSITRGSDAFFGQGTRLTVV.

This clone was seen only a few times. The rearrangement joins TRBV2 to TRBJ2-4; TRBD1 agrees at 9 bases. The CDR3 spans 13 residues. Trimming cost V 5 bases and J 7 bases; bases outside gene matches: 3. Germline V gene lookup returns CDR1 SNHLY and CDR2 FYNNEI. CDR3 residues: CASSTGGRNIQYF. CDR3 DNA: TGTGCCAGCAGTACAGGGGGCAGGAACATTCAGTACTTC.

This clone is medium-sized within its sample. This chain uses TRBV19 with TRBJ1-3, with D possibly TRBD1 on 6 matching bases. CDR1 and CDR2 from the germline V gene are LNHDA and SQIVND (reference sequence). This CDR3 spans 12 amino acids. V gave up 10 bases and J gave up 4 bases, with 11 bases separating them. CDR3 loop: CAITQGGNTIYF. The DNA of the CDR3 is TGTGCCATCACCCAGGGGGGAAACACCATATATTTT.

The rearrangement joins TRBV19 to TRBJ2-1, with TRBD2 identical over 9 bases. Unmatched junction bases numbered 8, after V lost 5 bases and J lost 3 bases. The CDR3 loop spans 16 amino acids. The germline gives CDR1 LNHDA, CDR2 SQIVND (reference sequence). DNA for the CDR3: TGTGCCAGTAGTGACCTTAGCGGGAGCGGCTACAATGAGCAGTTCTTC. This codes for CASSDLSGSGYNEQFF.

The chain uses TRBV3-1 (or the pseudogene TRBV3-2) and TRBJ1-3; D is perhaps TRBD1 (5 bases). The CDR3 is 14 amino acids. Trimming removed 1 base from V and 4 bases from J, with 8 bases in between. The germline gives CDR1 LGHDT, CDR2 YNNKEL (reference sequence). The CDR3 here is CASSQAGLGNTIYF. DNA for the CDR3: TGTGCCAGCAGCCAAGCAGGGCTCGGAAACACCATATATTTT.

The genes are TRBV5-8 and TRBJ2-5; 8 nucleotides line up with TRBD2. The CDR3 spans 17 residues. The germline V gene has CDR1 SGHTS and CDR2 YDEGEE. The V gene end was trimmed by 4 bases and the J gene end by 5 bases; junction bases not matched to a gene: 16. The CDR3 coding sequence is TGTGCCAGCAGCCCGCCGTTTGCGGGAGGTACGGGGGAGACCCAGTACTTC. It is translated as CASSPPFAGGTGETQYF.

This chain uses TRBV7-2 with TRBJ2-3, with TRBD2 identical over 9 bases. The CDR3 is made up of 16 amino acids. Germline CDR1 reads SGHTA; CDR2 reads FQGNSA. V was pared by 1 base and J by 6 bases, with 8 bases of the junction left unmatched. The CDR3 DNA is TGTGCCAGCAGCTTAGAGGTAGCGGGAGTCGGTGATACGCAGTATTTT. Its protein is CASSLEVAGVGDTQYF. Full variable domain (remainder filled in from reference TRBV7-2 and TRBJ2-3): GAGVSQSPSNKVTEKGKDVELRCDPISGHTALYWYRQSLGQGLEFLIYFQGNSAPDKSGLPSDRFSAERTGGSVSTLTIQRTQQEDSAVYLCASSLEVAGVGDTQYFGPGTRLTVL.

The table lists this clone with a count of one. The chain joins TRBV19 to TRBJ1-5; TRBD1 might be the D (6 bases). There are 17 residues in the CDR3. The V end was cut by 5 bases, the J end by 2 bases, with 19 bases between. Looked up from germline, CDR1 is LNHDA and CDR2 is SQIVND (reference sequence). The CDR3 spells CASSGRKGVKGNQPQHF. The DNA for the CDR3 is TGTGCCAGTAGTGGGCGGAAGGGGGTCAAAGGCAATCAGCCCCAGCATTTT.

The chain uses TRBV6-5 and TRBJ1-1, with D unresolved. V shed 6 bases and J shed 5 bases, with 19 bases lying between them. CDR1 is MNHEY and CDR2 is SVGAGI in the germline V gene. The CDR3 contains 15 residues. The CDR3 nucleotides read TGTGCCAGCAGCTCACCCGCCGGGGTTTGGACTGAAGCTTTCTTT. Its translation is CASSSPAGVWTEAFF.